The 12 T cell receptor beta chains below come from one sample, sequenced in a study of cytomegalovirus exposure and HLA in healthy donors (TCRdb year 2017). Libraries were prepared through the immunoSEQ multiplex PCR assay. For the multiplex PCR, a mixture combining 60 forward primers for TCR Vbeta segments and 13 reverse primers for TCR Jbeta segments was used. What TCRdb holds here is the immuneACCESS table cut down to in-frame rearrangements. Part of the clones is not present; checked against another copy, under half of the missing clones reflect an unresolved V gene, and the others are unexplained. Here the sample has around 150,000 clones; 79% occur a single time. Roughly 6.8% of the sample lies in the top ten. The sequenced sample was PBMCs. These receptors came from a man in his fifties or sixties in good health and CMV-seropositive.

The chain has TRBV5-1 and TRBJ1-1; 8 bases match TRBD1. V was pared by 4 bases and J by 11 bases, with 19 bases of the junction left unmatched. This CDR3 is built from 16 residues. CDR1 is SGHRS and CDR2 is YFSETQ in the germline V gene. CDR3 in amino acids: CASSRRGGQGAEIAFF. For the CDR3, the DNA is TGCGCCAGCAGCAGAAGGGGCGGCCAGGGGGCGGAAATCGCTTTCTTT.

This clone was counted a single time. The chain links TRBV27 to TRBJ1-3; D possibly corresponds to TRBD1 (6 bases). The germline CDR1 and CDR2 sequences are MNHEY and SMNVEV (reference sequence). Trimming stripped 3 bases from V and 0 bases from J, with 9 bases between. The CDR3 has 15 amino acids. The CDR3 sequence is CASSLGQSSGNTIYF. The CDR3 DNA sequence: TGTGCCAGCAGTTTGGGACAAAGCTCTGGAAACACCATATATTTT.

The CDR3 spells CASSFVDRRSSEQYF. In DNA form, the CDR3 reads TGTGCCAGCAGTTTTGTAGACAGGCGGTCATCCGAGCAGTACTTC. The genes are TRBV28 and TRBJ2-5; D is possibly TRBD1 (6 bases). The end of the DNA fits TRBJ2-7 better, so the J call may be wrong. The CDR3 runs to 15 residues. CDR1 is MDHEN, CDR2 SYDVKM, per germline.

The rearrangement links TRBV7-2 to TRBJ2-7, with D possibly matching TRBD2 (6 bases). V was pared by 0 bases and J by 4 bases, with 10 bases between. CDR1 and CDR2 (germline): SGHTA, FQGNSA. This CDR3 region has 14 residues. The CDR3 sequence is CASSLAPGLYEQYF. In DNA, the CDR3 is TGTGCCAGCAGCTTAGCCCCAGGACTATACGAGCAGTACTTC.

The chain is built from TRBV29-1 and TRBJ1-2; 7 nucleotides align to TRBD1. Germline V gene sequence: CDR1 SQVTM, CDR2 ANQGSEA. The CDR3 sequence is 12 residues long. Trimming at V came to 5 bases and at J to 8 bases, leaving 8 bases not matched to a gene. In DNA form, the CDR3 reads TGCAGCGTTCATCAGGGGGTTGTCGGCTACACCTTC. Translation: CSVHQGVVGYTF.

The chain joins TRBV6-6 to TRBJ1-5; D possibly corresponds to TRBD1 (5 bases). Deletions cut 8 bases from V and 7 bases from J, with 21 bases between. This CDR3 has 15 residues. Germline V gene sequence: CDR1 MNHNY, CDR2 SVGAGI (reference sequence). The CDR3 reads CASGHSREVSQPQHF. The CDR3 coding sequence is TGTGCCAGCGGCCACTCCAGGGAGGTCAGCCAGCCCCAGCATTTT.

This chain uses TRBV11-2 with TRBJ2-3; perhaps TRBD2 as D (6 bases). V lost 5 bases, J lost 0 bases, and 12 bases lay in between. CDR1 and CDR2 from the germline V gene are SGHAT and FQNNGV. This CDR3 contains 15 residues. CDR3 in amino acids: CASSDRLGSTDTQYF. The CDR3 DNA follows: TGTGCCAGCAGCGATAGACTAGGGAGCACAGATACGCAGTATTTT.

The rearrangement uses TRBV5-1 and TRBJ2-2; 7 nucleotides match TRBD1. CDR3 length: 16 amino acids. The germline gives CDR1 SGHRS, CDR2 YFSETQ. V lost 0 bases and J lost 1; bases outside the gene matches: 3. The CDR3 sequence: CASSLEQGQNTGELFF. The CDR3 region has the DNA TGCGCCAGCAGCTTGGAACAGGGGCAGAACACCGGGGAGCTGTTTTTT.

The V call is TRBV7-3, the J call TRBJ1-1; D remains ambiguous. The CDR3 is made up of 14 amino acids. In germline, CDR1 is SGHTA, CDR2 FQGTGA. Trimming cost V 5 bases and J 3 bases, with 13 bases left between them. The CDR3 nucleotides read TGTGCCAGCAGCCCGTTGGGCCCGGACACTGAAGCTTTCTTT. Protein sequence: CASSPLGPDTEAFF.

V and J are TRBV5-8 and TRBJ1-4; D remains unclear. Trimming removed 2 bases at V and 7 bases at J, with 12 bases between. CDR1 and CDR2 (germline): SGHTS, YDEGEE. The CDR3 consists of 14 residues. The CDR3 nucleotides are TGTGCCAGCAGCTTCGGGAGGGCCGGTGAAAAACTGTTTTTT. Its translation is CASSFGRAGEKLFF. The variable domain in full, completed from reference TRBV5-8 and TRBJ1-4, reads EAGVTQSPTHLIKTRGQQATLRCSPISGHTSVYWYQQALGLGLQFLLWYDEGEERNRGNFPPRFSGRQFPNYSSELNVNALELEDSALYLCASSFGRAGEKLFFGSGTQLSVL.

In its sample, this clone was seen many times. This chain uses TRBV5-4 with TRBJ2-2; TRBD1 matches 8 bases. The ends lost 5 bases at V and 3 bases at J; junction bases unmatched: 6. This CDR3 comprises 15 residues. Germline lookup yields CDR1 SGHNT and CDR2 YYREEE (reference sequence). The CDR3 sequence: CASSPDRGYTGELFF. For the CDR3, the DNA is TGTGCCAGCAGTCCTGACAGGGGTTACACCGGGGAGCTGTTTTTT.

This clone was counted once. This chain connects TRBV2 to TRBJ2-7; 9 bases are a match to TRBD2. This CDR3 spans 15 amino acids. J gave up 6 bases and V 0 bases, and 6 bases lay outside the gene matches. The germline V gene encodes CDR1 SNHLY and CDR2 FYNNEI. CDR3 bases: TGTGCCAGCAGTGAAGCGTCTAGCGGGAAAGTCGAGCAGTACTTC. This encodes CASSEASSGKVEQYF.